This record concerns one TCR beta chain sequence. Its antigen is as yet unknown. The sample comes from a study of OX40 agonist ivuxolimab in advanced cancers. The overall study: Patients were treated with ivuxolimab, an agonistic anti-OX40 (CD134) antibody.

Whole-study results and caveats: Low normalized T-cell clonal expansion was also seen in some nonresponders. CD4+ and CD8+ blood T cells expanded clonally by week 6 at 0.1 to 3.0 mg/kg.

Profiled with immunoSEQ multiplex PCR; TCRdb holds only in-frame clones, not every one. The sample includes about 65,000 clones, approximately 89% seen only once; the top ten take more than 0.85%. The germline V gene encodes CDR1 SGHTA and CDR2 FQGNSA. V gave up 1 base and J gave up 6 bases, with 14 bases separating them. The length of the CDR3 is 15 residues. This TCR came from an adult with an advanced solid tumor such as melanoma, head and neck, liver or kidney cancer. This chain joins TRBV7-2 and TRBJ2-3; D assignment may be TRBD1 or TRBD2 (7 bases each). The sample here was CD4+ or CD8+ T cells sorted from blood, taken in a trial of the OX40 agonist ivuxolimab. The CDR3 loop is CASSLVARGGDTQYF. CDR3 bases: TGTGCCAGCAGCTTAGTCGCCAGGGGGGGGGATACGCAGTATTTT.